The 9 T cell receptor beta chains below all came from one sample that was sequenced in a study of OX40 agonist ivuxolimab in advanced cancers. Method: immunoSEQ multiplex PCR; TCRdb's copy keeps in-frame clones and lacks some. The sample carries 35,000 to 45,000 clones, around 82% recorded once. This material consisted of CD4+ or CD8+ T cells sorted from blood, taken in a trial of the OX40 agonist ivuxolimab. All receptors derive from an adult with an advanced solid tumor such as melanoma, head and neck, liver or kidney cancer.

V gene TRBV7-6 combines with J gene TRBJ2-2; D possibly uses TRBD1 or TRBD2 (5 bases each). Trimming removed 3 bases from V and 0 bases from J, with 8 bases in between. Germline CDR1 reads SGHVS; CDR2 reads FNYEAQ. This CDR3 region has 15 residues. CDR3 coding DNA: TGTGCCAGCAGCTTCCCGGGACCGAACACCGGGGAGCTGTTTTTT. This gives the protein CASSFPGPNTGELFF.

This clone was counted between two and nine times. The chain joins TRBV5-4 to TRBJ2-7; 10 positions match TRBD1. V was pared by 2 bases and J by 2 bases, with 7 bases of the junction left unmatched. Looked up from germline, CDR1 is SGHNT and CDR2 is YYREEE (reference sequence). This CDR3 has 16 amino acids. The CDR3 nucleotides read TGTGCCAGCAGCTTTCCCGGGACAGGGGCCACCTACGAGCAGTACTTC. Amino acid sequence: CASSFPGTGATYEQYF.

This clone was recorded a few times. V and J are TRBV5-1 and TRBJ2-5; D is uncertain. The V end was cut by 1 base, the J end by 5 bases, with 12 bases between. The CDR3 is 14 amino acids. The germline V gene encodes CDR1 SGHRS and CDR2 YFSETQ. The CDR3 nucleotides are TGCGCCAGCAGCTTGAACGTGGGCTTCGAGACCCAGTACTTC. Its protein product is CASSLNVGFETQYF.

The chain combines TRBV4-1 with TRBJ1-5; D is unclear. This CDR3 comprises 16 residues. With 1 base removed from V and 3 bases from J, the gap between germline ends came to 13 bases. Germline V lookup: CDR1 MGHRA, CDR2 YSYEKL. CDR3 bases: TGCGCCAGCAGCCAAGTGTTGGCAGGCGACAATCAGCCCCAGCATTTT. The encoded protein is CASSQVLAGDNQPQHF.

The V gene is TRBV10-2, the J gene TRBJ2-3; TRBD1 might be the D (7 bases). The V gene lost 11 bases and the J gene lost 3 bases, with 18 bases spanning the gap. The V gene's germline CDR1 is WSHSY and CDR2 SAAADI. CDR3 size: 14 residues. The CDR3 is CAHNRGGVTDTQYF. CDR3 in DNA: TGCGCCCACAACAGGGGAGGTGTGACAGATACGCAGTATTTT.

A remark on this clone: The junction differs from germline at one of its ends, possibly a read error. This rearrangement joins TRBV10-3 to TRBJ2-2; perhaps TRBD1 as D (6 bases). CDR1 and CDR2 from the germline V gene are ENHRY and SYGVKD. This CDR3 spans 15 amino acids. CDR3 DNA: TGTGCCAGCAGTTCTACGGACAGGAACACCGGGGAGCTGTTTTTT. This encodes CASSSTDRNTGELFF.

The chain links TRBV4-2 to TRBJ1-2; D uncertain. Trimming left V 0 bases short and J 8 bases short, with 13 bases between. This CDR3 is built from 14 residues. CDR1 and CDR2 (germline): LGHNA, YNFKEQ. The CDR3 bases are TGTGCCAGCAGCCAAGACCACCCGGAGAGGGGCTACACCTTC. Encoded protein: CASSQDHPERGYTF.

The chain combines TRBV27 with TRBJ2-7; perhaps TRBD2 as D (6 bases). V dropped 5 bases and J dropped 0 bases, with 14 bases sitting between them. The germline gives CDR1 MNHEY, CDR2 SMNVEV (reference sequence). This CDR3 spans 15 amino acids. The CDR3 is CASSIRLGNSYEQYF. The CDR3, as DNA: TGTGCCAGCAGTATCCGACTAGGGAACTCCTACGAGCAGTACTTC.

The chain recombines TRBV29-1 with TRBJ2-3; weak D call: TRBD2 (5 bases). V gave up 7 bases and J gave up 6 bases, with 20 bases separating them. The CDR3 is made up of 14 amino acids. Germline V lookup: CDR1 SQVTM, CDR2 ANQGSEA. In DNA form, the CDR3 reads TGCAGCGCCGCCAGCTTAGCGAGTCGGGATACGCAGTATTTT. Translating gives CSAASLASRDTQYF.